This T cell receptor (beta chain) was obtained from a study of CXCR3-negative and CXCR3-positive naive CD8 T cells. The study, taken as a whole, reports: Memory CD8+ cells had much lower diversity, and both naive subsets had comparably high diversity. Hydrophobicity of TRB CDR3s was greater in CXCR3-positive naive cells than in CXCR3-negative naive cells.

Comment on this clonotype: Its antigen is not identified.

UMI-tagged TRB cDNA libraries were built via 5' RACE. TCRdb re-called the 5' RACE reads, yielding one record per CDR3 amino acid sequence without DNA. The sample table sets out around 63,000 distinct CDR3 sequences. CDR1 is SGHAT, CDR2 FQNNGV, per germline. This CDR3 contains 16 residues. The chain joins TRBV11-2 to TRBJ1-5. Sample: naive CXCR3+ CD8+ T cells from blood. Sample subset: CD45RO-CCR7+CD27+CD95- naive CD8+ T cells expressing CXCR3 (TNR3+). This clonotype originated in a human donor in good health. Some clones in this sample may be carry-over from other donors' samples. The CDR3: CASSLGGHLSNQPQHF.